This entry features one T cell receptor beta chain sequence. Other nucleotide sequences in the sample specify the same CDR3. The data are from a study of shared clonotypes between healthy human individuals. Generated by immunoSEQ multiplex PCR, the TCRdb table keeps only in-frame clones and is missing some. Altogether some 2 million clones are present, less than 95% being singletons, with the ten largest covering 0.9% to 1.3%. Naivety among CD8 cells was defined by CD45RO negativity and positive CCR7 selection, thereby excluding terminally differentiated effector memory CD45RA+ cells. Trimming left V 4 bases short and J 7 bases short, with 12 bases between. Germline loops: CDR1 SGHNT, CDR2 YYREEE (reference sequence). This CDR3 has 12 residues.

The chain couples TRBV5-4 to TRBJ2-7; D might be TRBD2 (5 bases). Sequencing input: naive CD8+ T cells sorted from blood. This clonotype originated in a man aged 18-30 years in good health. CDR3 protein: CASSPGGYEQYF. CDR3 nucleotides: TGTGCCAGCAGCCCGGGCGGGTATGAGCAGTACTTC.